This TCR beta chain was sequenced during a study of blood T cell repertoires in COVID-19. The overall study: The study drew acute and convalescent COVID-19 samples from the United States, Italy and Spain. The analysed material was cDNA or gDNA that came from T cells, B-cell-depleted T cells, or PBMCs.

Authors' data handling: The authors estimated nucleated cell counts from reference gene primer amplification. Profiled with immunoSEQ multiplex PCR; TCRdb holds only in-frame clones, not every one. That table furnishes V, J and clone size, whereas the DNA furnished D and trimming. The table shows about 74,000 clones, with roughly three quarters occurring only once. This CDR3 region has 17 residues. Germline CDR1 SNHLY, CDR2 FYNNEI. V lost 6 bases and J lost 1; bases outside the gene matches: 13. The sequenced material came from peripheral blood. The rearrangement links TRBV2 to TRBJ1-1; TRBD1 matches at 8 bases. This receptor was identified in a man in his 70s with active or convalescent COVID-19. CDR3 DNA: TGTGCCAGCAGGGACAGGGCGCGTCCAACCCCGAACACTGAAGCTTTCTTT. Protein: CASRDRARPTPNTEAFF.